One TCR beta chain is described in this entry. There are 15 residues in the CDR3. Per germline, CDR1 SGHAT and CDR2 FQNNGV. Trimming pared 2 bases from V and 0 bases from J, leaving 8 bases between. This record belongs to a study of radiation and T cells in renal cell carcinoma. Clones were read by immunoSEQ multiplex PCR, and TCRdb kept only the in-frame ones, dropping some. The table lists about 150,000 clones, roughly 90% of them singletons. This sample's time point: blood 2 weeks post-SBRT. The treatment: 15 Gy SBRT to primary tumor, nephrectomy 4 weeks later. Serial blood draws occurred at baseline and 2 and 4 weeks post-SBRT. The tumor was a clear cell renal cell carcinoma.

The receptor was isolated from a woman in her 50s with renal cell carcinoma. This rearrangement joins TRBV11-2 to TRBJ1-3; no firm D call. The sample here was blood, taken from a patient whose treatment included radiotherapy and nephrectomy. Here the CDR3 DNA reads TGTGCCAGCAGCTTACTCGCGGGCTCTGGAAACACCATATATTTT. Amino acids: CASSLLAGSGNTIYF.